This TCR beta chain is drawn from a study of cytomegalovirus exposure and HLA in healthy donors. The CDR3 runs 12 residues. Trimming cost V 5 bases and J 8 bases, with 10 bases left between them. Germline-derived CDR1 and CDR2 are MGHRA and YSYEKL. Assay used: immunoSEQ multiplex PCR; TCRdb lists only in-frame clones, some missing. The sample consists of about 71,000 clones, about 95% of them appearing once. The chain uses TRBV4-1 and TRBJ2-1; D ambiguous. The receptor was derived from a woman aged 18-29 years in good health and CMV-seronegative. Input material: PBMCs. CDR3 sequence (DNA): TGCGCCAGCAGCGAAGCAGTACATGAGCAGTTCTTC. Amino acid sequence: CASSEAVHEQFF.